These 28 T cell receptor beta chains were sequenced from one sample in a study of beta chain features in type 1 diabetes. These receptors' targets are unknown. The study reverse transcribed the entire isolated RNA, so it sequenced expressed TCRB transcripts. Clones were sequenced by immunoSEQ multiplex PCR, and TCRdb holds only the in-frame ones, with some missing. The sample gives more than 300,000 clones, 9.6% of which show up once; roughly 0.6% is in the top ten. Study-wide results and caveats: Type 1 diabetes patients had moderately but significantly shorter TCRB CDR3s in all four CD4+ subsets.

The sequenced sample consisted of central memory CD4+ T cells from blood. Receptors originate from a man aged 25-45 years with type 1 diabetes.

This chain connects TRBV6-1 to TRBJ2-7, with D unresolved. CDR3 length: 11 amino acids. V was trimmed by 5 bases and J by 6 bases, leaving 8 bases between them. Per germline, CDR1 MNHNS and CDR2 SASEGT. The CDR3 region is CASSYDSEQYF. As DNA, the CDR3 is TGTGCCAGCAGTTACGACTCCGAGCAGTACTTC.

This chain joins TRBV7-2 and TRBJ2-1, with D maybe TRBD1 (7 bases). V was clipped by 6 bases and J by 9 bases, with 18 bases between them. This CDR3 has 14 amino acids. Germline CDR1 is SGHTA and CDR2 is FQGNSA. The CDR3 nucleotides are TGTGCCAGCAGAGCAGACAGGGAGGTAGGTGAGCAGTTCTTC. Amino acid sequence: CASRADREVGEQFF.

This clone occurred a few times. V usage is TRBV9 and J usage is TRBJ2-3; D unclear. V shed 0 bases and J shed 2 bases, with 10 bases lying between them. The CDR3 consists of 15 residues. Germline CDR1 and CDR2: SGDLS and YYNGEE. CDR3 sequence (DNA): TGTGCCAGCAGCGTAGAGGCAGGATACACAGATACGCAGTATTTT. It translates to CASSVEAGYTDTQYF.

This clone was detected many times. This chain connects TRBV11-1 to TRBJ2-3; 9 positions match TRBD2. Germline V gene data show CDR1 as SGHAT and CDR2 as FQDESV (reference sequence). The CDR3 length is 16 residues. The V and J ends lost 1 base and 2 bases, in that order; junction bases with no gene match: 4. The CDR3 reads CASSLGLAGITDTQYF. The CDR3 region has the DNA TGTGCCAGCAGCTTAGGGCTAGCGGGAATCACAGATACGCAGTATTTT.

The rearrangement joins TRBV10-3 to TRBJ1-5; 7 bases align to TRBD1. CDR1 ENHRY and CDR2 SYGVKD come from the germline V gene. V lost 4 bases to trimming and J lost 1 base; unmatched junction nucleotides: 4. The CDR3 runs 15 residues. CDR3 sequence (DNA): TGTGCCATCAGTGGACAGGGTACCAGCAATCAGCCCCAGCATTTT. Translation: CAISGQGTSNQPQHF.

This chain links TRBV27 with TRBJ1-2, with D maybe TRBD1 (5 bases). This CDR3 spans 12 amino acids. CDR1 MNHEY and CDR2 SMNVEV come from the germline V gene (reference sequence). Trimming pared 2 bases from V and 8 bases from J, leaving 9 bases between. The CDR3 coding sequence is TGTGCCAGCAGTTTAAACAGGAGGGGCTACACCTTC. It encodes CASSLNRRGYTF.

The chain has TRBV4-2 and TRBJ2-3, with TRBD2 matching 9 bases. This CDR3 is 17 amino acids long. Germline CDR1 and CDR2: LGHNA and YNFKEQ. J lost 5 bases, V lost 1 base, and 10 bases had no gene match. Here the CDR3 reads CASSQGDGLAWGDTQYF. The CDR3 DNA reads as TGTGCCAGCAGCCAAGGAGACGGACTAGCGTGGGGAGATACGCAGTATTTT.

In this sample, this clone turned up many times. V is TRBV10-3 and J is TRBJ1-1, with 12 bases matching TRBD1. V lost 9 bases, J lost 5 bases, and 4 bases stayed unmatched. CDR1 and CDR2 from the germline V gene are ENHRY and SYGVKD. CDR3 size: 13 residues. The CDR3 loop is CAIMGQGATEAFF. In DNA form, the CDR3 reads TGTGCCATTATGGGACAGGGGGCTACTGAAGCTTTCTTT.

Only a few counts were recorded for this clone. The rearrangement uses TRBV5-1 and TRBJ2-3; possible D gene TRBD2, 6 bases. V gave up 2 bases and J gave up 4 bases, with 14 bases separating them. This CDR3 spans 15 amino acids. Germline V gene data show CDR1 as SGHRS and CDR2 as YFSETQ. The CDR3 spells CASSFGNSGADTQYF. CDR3 in DNA: TGCGCCAGCAGCTTTGGAAACTCGGGGGCAGATACGCAGTATTTT.

The chain links TRBV6-5 to TRBJ1-5; 7 positions agree with TRBD1. This CDR3 comprises 15 residues. The V and J ends lost 5 bases and 6 bases, in that order; junction bases with no gene match: 10. Germline V lookup: CDR1 MNHEY, CDR2 SVGAGI. The CDR3 reads CASSTTGVSGQPQHF. CDR3 nucleotides: TGTGCCAGCAGTACTACAGGGGTGTCCGGTCAGCCCCAGCATTTT.

The chain has TRBV5-1 and TRBJ2-3; TRBD1 agrees at 9 bases. The germline V gene has CDR1 SGHRS and CDR2 YFSETQ. There are 15 residues in the CDR3. V gave up 4 bases and J gave up 6 bases; unmatched junction bases: 9. CDR3 amino acids: CASSPGTGLADTQYF. The CDR3 region has the DNA TGCGCCAGCAGCCCCGGGACAGGGTTGGCGGATACGCAGTATTTT. The whole variable domain, remainder taken from reference TRBV5-1 and TRBJ2-3, is KAGVTQTPRYLIKTRGQQVTLSCSPISGHRSVSWYQQTPGQGLQFLFEYFSETQRNKGNFPGRFSGRQFSNSRSEMNVSTLELGDSALYLCASSPGTGLADTQYFGPGTRLTVL.

J is TRBJ2-7 and V is TRBV5-4, with D perhaps given as TRBD1 or TRBD2 (5 bases each). V shed 2 bases and J shed 2 bases, with 14 bases lying between them. The CDR3 runs 15 residues. The V gene's germline CDR1 is SGHNT and CDR2 YYREEE (reference sequence). CDR3: CASSLGAGSAYEQYF. CDR3 in DNA: TGTGCCAGCAGCTTAGGCGCAGGGAGTGCCTACGAGCAGTACTTC.

This clone was counted between two and nine times. J is TRBJ2-7 and V is TRBV11-2, with unresolved D. The CDR3 runs 14 residues. In germline, CDR1 is SGHAT, CDR2 FQNNGV. Between the trimmed V and J ends, which lost 1 base and 5 bases, there was a span of 12 bases. For the CDR3, the DNA is TGTGCCAGCAGCTTAGCTAGGCAAGTCCACGAGCAGTACTTC. Protein: CASSLARQVHEQYF.

The chain uses TRBV21-1 and TRBJ2-7. TRBV21-1 represents a pseudogene. The CDR3 contains 15 residues. This CDR3 is CASSNQSGASYEQYF. The CDR3 region has the DNA TGTGCCAGCAGCAACCAGTCCGGGGCCTCCTACGAGCAGTACTTC.

The genes are TRBV11-1 and TRBJ2-1, with D perhaps TRBD1 (6 bases). Trimming removed 8 bases at V and 0 bases at J, with 17 bases between. There are 16 residues in the CDR3. Germline V gives CDR1 SGHAT, CDR2 FQDESV (reference sequence). CDR3 in DNA: TGTGCCAGCGGCATGCTGGGGGCGACCTCCTACAATGAGCAGTTCTTC. Its translation is CASGMLGATSYNEQFF.

There are many counts of this clone. V is TRBV2 and J is TRBJ2-5; the D is unclear. Trimming cost V 4 bases and J 2 bases, with 8 bases left between them. The CDR3 extends over 13 amino acids. Germline V gene data show CDR1 as SNHLY and CDR2 as FYNNEI. The CDR3 sequence: CASSVTTQETQYF. For the CDR3, the DNA is TGTGCCAGCAGTGTGACCACACAAGAGACCCAGTACTTC. Full variable domain (rest looked up from reference TRBV2 and TRBJ2-5): EPEVTQTPSHQVTQMGQEVILRCVPISNHLYFYWYRQILGQKVEFLVSFYNNEISEKSEIFDDQFSVERPDGSNFTLKIRSTKLEDSAMYFCASSVTTQETQYFGPGTRLLVL.

The chain carries TRBV6-6 and TRBJ1-1; TRBD1 is a possible D gene (5 bases). Trimming shortened V by 2 bases and J by 1 base, and 11 bases separated the two germline ends. The CDR3 is 15 amino acids. CDR1 is MNHNY and CDR2 is SVGAGI in the germline V gene (reference sequence). CDR3 bases: TGTGCCAGCAGTTACCGGCAGGGCGGGAACACTGAAGCTTTCTTT. Translating it yields CASSYRQGGNTEAFF.

Regarding this clone: Other DNA sequences from this sample encode an identical CDR3 as well. The V gene is TRBV18, the J gene TRBJ1-3, with D unresolved. V lost 3 bases to trimming and J lost 0 bases, with 12 bases between them. In germline, CDR1 is KGHSH, CDR2 LQKENI. The CDR3 has 16 residues. CDR3 in DNA: TGTGCCAGCTCACCTTATGACTCCAGCTCTGGAAACACCATATATTTT. This gives the protein CASSPYDSSSGNTIYF.

The J gene is TRBJ2-7, the V gene TRBV7-9; 10 nucleotides align to TRBD2. The trim removed 4 bases at V and 3 bases at J, leaving 3 bases unmatched. The CDR3 contains 14 residues. Looked up from germline, CDR1 is SEHNR and CDR2 is FQNEAQ (reference sequence). The CDR3 sequence is CASSYGLADYEQYF. DNA of the CDR3: TGTGCCAGCAGCTACGGACTAGCGGACTACGAGCAGTACTTC.

Only a few counts were recorded for this clone. The chain links TRBV28 to TRBJ2-3; possible D gene TRBD1, 6 bases. Trimming took off 3 bases at V and 2 bases at J, with 12 bases between the two ends. The length of the CDR3 is 15 residues. Germline V CDR1 and CDR2: MDHEN, SYDVKM. The CDR3 sequence: CASSFRGWHTDTQYF. CDR3 DNA: TGTGCCAGCAGTTTTAGGGGGTGGCACACAGATACGCAGTATTTT.

This clone showed up many times. DNA of the CDR3: TGTGCCAGCAGTTTGCCGGGGCTTGGGACCCAGTACTTC. Amino acids: CASSLPGLGTQYF. The rearrangement links TRBV28 to TRBJ2-5, with D perhaps matching TRBD1 or TRBD2 (5 bases each). There are 13 residues in the CDR3. Trimming removed 3 bases from V and 7 bases from J, with 12 bases in between. Germline V gene data show CDR1 as MDHEN and CDR2 as SYDVKM. The variable domain in full, with the rest retrieved from reference TRBV28 and TRBJ2-5, is DVKVTQSSRYLVKRTGEKVFLECVQDMDHENMFWYRQDPGLGLRLIYFSYDVKMKEKGDIPEGYSVSREKKERFSLILESASTNQTSMYLCASSLPGLGTQYFGPGTRLLVL.

This chain joins TRBV5-8 and TRBJ1-1; D not resolved. Germline V gene sequence: CDR1 SGHTS, CDR2 YDEGEE. V was trimmed by 1 base and J by 11 bases, leaving 12 bases between them. The length of the CDR3 is 12 residues. The CDR3 loop reads CASSLLSGGAFF. In nucleotides, the CDR3 is TGTGCCAGCAGCTTGTTGAGTGGTGGGGCTTTCTTT.

The table lists this clone with a few counts. V is TRBV15 and J is TRBJ2-7, with D unresolved. Germline lookup yields CDR1 LNHNV and CDR2 YYDKDF (reference sequence). This CDR3 contains 13 residues. The germline V and J ends were trimmed by 0 bases and 0 bases, with 3 bases remaining between them. DNA of the CDR3: TGTGCCACCAGCAGAGATCCCTCCTACGAGCAGTACTTC. This encodes CATSRDPSYEQYF.

J is TRBJ2-5 and V is TRBV19, with D possibly being TRBD2 (5 bases). CDR3 length: 12 amino acids. The V gene's germline CDR1 is LNHDA and CDR2 SQIVND (reference sequence). Deletions cut 11 bases from V and 5 bases from J, with 15 bases between. The CDR3 nucleotides read TGTGCCTGGACTCCACCAAGGGAGACCCAGTACTTC. Its protein product is CAWTPPRETQYF. The complete variable domain, with remaining parts taken from reference TRBV19 and TRBJ2-5, reads DGGITQSPKYLFRKEGQNVTLSCEQNLNHDAMYWYRQDPGQGLRLIYYSQIVNDFQKGDIAEGYSVSREKKESFPLTVTSAQKNPTAFYLCAWTPPRETQYFGPGTRLLVL.

The V and J genes are TRBV11-2 and TRBJ2-5, with 8 bases matching TRBD1. The V gene end was trimmed by 5 bases and the J gene end by 5 bases; junction bases not matched to a gene: 10. Germline V lookup: CDR1 SGHAT, CDR2 FQNNGV. This CDR3 has 15 residues. The CDR3 loop is CASSPDRGRWETQYF. The CDR3 DNA follows: TGTGCCAGCAGCCCCGACAGGGGAAGGTGGGAGACCCAGTACTTC.

This clone was detected a few times. The V gene is TRBV7-2, the J gene TRBJ2-7; 7 bases agree with TRBD1. This CDR3 has 14 residues. Per germline, CDR1 SGHTA and CDR2 FQGNSA. The ends lost 4 bases at V and 5 bases at J; junction bases unmatched: 8. CDR3 nucleotide sequence: TGTGCCAGCAGCTCAAGCGACAGGGCCCACGAGCAGTACTTC. Encoded protein: CASSSSDRAHEQYF.

A few counts support this clone. The chain uses TRBV6-1 and TRBJ2-1, with D uncertain. Germline V gene data show CDR1 as MNHNS and CDR2 as SASEGT. With 2 bases removed from V and 7 bases from J, the gap between germline ends came to 6 bases. The CDR3 has 12 residues. CDR3 loop: CASSETSNEQFF. Written as DNA, the CDR3 is TGTGCCAGCAGTGAAACGTCGAATGAGCAGTTCTTC.

The table lists this clone with many counts. V usage is TRBV7-9 and J usage is TRBJ1-4, with 12 bases identical to TRBD1. V lost 3 bases, J lost 8 bases, and 7 bases stayed unmatched. The CDR3 has 16 amino acids. Germline-derived CDR1 and CDR2 are SEHNR and FQNEAQ (reference sequence). CDR3 in amino acids: CASSFGDRGRDEKLFF. Here the CDR3 DNA reads TGTGCCAGCAGCTTCGGGGACAGGGGGCGCGACGAAAAACTGTTTTTT.